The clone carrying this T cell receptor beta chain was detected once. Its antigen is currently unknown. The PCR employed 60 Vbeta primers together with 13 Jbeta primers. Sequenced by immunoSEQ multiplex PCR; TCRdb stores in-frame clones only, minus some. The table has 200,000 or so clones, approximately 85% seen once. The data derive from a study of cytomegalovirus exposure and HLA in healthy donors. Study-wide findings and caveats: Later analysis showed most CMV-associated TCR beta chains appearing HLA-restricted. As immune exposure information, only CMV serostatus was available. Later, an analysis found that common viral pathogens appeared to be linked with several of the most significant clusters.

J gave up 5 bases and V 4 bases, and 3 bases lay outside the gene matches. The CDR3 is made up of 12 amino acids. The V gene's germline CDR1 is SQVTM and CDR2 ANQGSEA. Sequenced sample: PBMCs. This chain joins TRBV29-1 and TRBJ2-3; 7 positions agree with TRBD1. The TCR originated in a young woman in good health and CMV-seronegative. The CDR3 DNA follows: TGCAGCGTTGTCCAGGGGGTAGATACGCAGTATTTT. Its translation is CSVVQGVDTQYF.